One T cell receptor (beta chain) is described in this entry. Antigen specificity is unknown. The data belong to a study of cytotoxic CD8 clonotypes in ibrutinib-treated CLL. Background on the study: Patients: 11 relapsed/refractory, more than 14 treatment-naive, roughly 17 IGHV unmutated.

Method: immunoSEQ multiplex PCR; TCRdb's copy keeps in-frame clones and lacks some. The sample holds about 160,000 clones; 70% to 90% are singletons and the top ten take 3% to 3.5%. Overall study results and limits: The study sampled sustained-remission and progressing patients at different times.

The source of this sequence is a human donor with chronic lymphocytic leukemia. This specimen consisted of PBMCs, obtained at disease progression, from a patient treated with ibrutinib.

CDR3 coding DNA: TGTGCCAGCAGCTTACTGGACATACATGGCTACACCTTC. Its translation is CASSLLDIHGYTF. The chain uses TRBV7-9 and TRBJ1-2; TRBD1 might be the D (5 bases). Trimming cost V 2 bases and J 6 bases, with 10 bases left between them. This CDR3 region has 13 residues. CDR1 and CDR2 (germline): SEHNR, FQNEAQ (reference sequence). The variable domain in full, completed from reference TRBV7-9 and TRBJ1-2, reads DTGVSQNPRHKITKRGQNVTFRCDPISEHNRLYWYRQTLGQGPEFLTYFQNEAQLEKSRLLSDRFSAERPKGSFSTLEIQRTEQGDSAMYLCASSLLDIHGYTFGSGTRLTVV.